The 16 T cell receptor beta chains below were found in one sample sequenced in a study of neurological immune-mediated disorders. Using its own MiXCR run on the 5' RACE reads, TCRdb lists one record per CDR3 protein. The sample has 55,000 to 65,000 distinct CDR3 sequences; over 8.5% are singletons. This sample's time point: longitudinal time-point 1 (baseline). Input material: PBMCs. All receptors come from a male donor with HTLV-1-associated myelopathy (HAM/TSP).

At least ten counts were recorded for this clonotype. The gene calls are TRBV13 and TRBJ2-1, with D possibly TRBD2 on 6 matching bases. Per the germline V gene, CDR1 is PRHDT and CDR2 is FYEKMQ (reference sequence). Trimming took off 5 bases at V and 8 bases at J, with 22 bases between the two ends. The CDR3 spans 16 residues. CDR3 bases: TGTGCCAGCAGCCCCCGGGAGATGGGGCGCGCGGATGAGCAGTTCTTC. It translates to CASSPREMGRADEQFF. The whole variable domain, remainder taken from reference TRBV13 and TRBJ2-1, is AAGVIQSPRHLIKEKRETATLKCYPIPRHDTVYWYQQGPGQDPQFLISFYEKMQSDKGSIPDRFSAQQFSDYHSELNMSSLELGDSALYFCASSPREMGRADEQFFGPGTRLTVL.

This clonotype was detected many times. The genes are TRBV9 and TRBJ1-1, with D possibly being TRBD1 (6 bases). Germline lookup yields CDR1 SGDLS and CDR2 YYNGEE. This CDR3 has 15 residues. Trimming shortened V by 0 bases and J by 5 bases, and 14 bases separated the two germline ends. CDR3: CASSVDTGPGTEAFF. The CDR3 DNA is TGTGCCAGCAGCGTAGATACAGGGCCGGGAACTGAAGCTTTCTTT.

This clonotype was seen repeatedly, ten times or more. This rearrangement joins TRBV12-3 or TRBV12-4 to TRBJ1-6; TRBD1 matches 7 bases. This CDR3 is 16 amino acids long. V gave up 11 bases and J gave up 6 bases; unmatched junction bases: 16. CDR3 sequence reads: CASRWGGTASNSPLHF. The CDR3 nucleotides are TGTGCCTCACGGTGGGGGGGGACAGCCTCTAATTCACCCCTCCACTTT.

This clonotype was detected only a few times. The CDR3 sequence: CASSFSGKPQHF. The CDR3 nucleotides are TGTGCCAGCAGCTTTTCCGGGAAGCCCCAGCATTTT. The chain is built from TRBV7-9 and TRBJ1-5; D not resolved. The V gene's germline CDR1 is SEHNR and CDR2 FQNEAQ (reference sequence). The ends were cut back, 3 bases at V and 8 bases at J, with 8 bases in the middle. This CDR3 comprises 12 residues.

The chain recombines TRBV5-1 with TRBJ1-2; tentatively, D is TRBD1 (5 bases). The CDR3 is 13 residues long. Trimming stripped 3 bases from V and 8 bases from J, with 14 bases between. CDR1 and CDR2 (germline): SGHRS, YFSETQ. The CDR3 bases are TGCGCCAGCAGCTCGCTGACAGAAGTCGGCTACACCTTC. It yields the protein CASSSLTEVGYTF.

This clonotype was seen ten or more times. The V call is TRBV5-1, the J call TRBJ2-7; 8 bases agree with TRBD2. The junction had 6 bases not matched to a gene; V was cut back by 4 bases and J by 0 bases. This CDR3 is 15 amino acids long. CDR1 is SGHRS, CDR2 YFSETQ, per germline. CDR3 bases: TGCGCCAGCAGCCAAAGCGGGGGCCGCTCCTACGAGCAGTACTTC. Amino acids: CASSQSGGRSYEQYF.

For the CDR3, the DNA is TGTGCCAGCAGCCAAGGTCTGGATAGTAATTCACCCCTCCACTTT. As protein: CASSQGLDSNSPLHF. The V gene is TRBV4-2, the J gene TRBJ1-6, with D unresolved. Trimming took 1 base from V and 6 from J, leaving 10 bases between them. The CDR3 spans 15 residues. Germline CDR1 LGHNA, CDR2 YNFKEQ.

This clonotype came up many times. The V gene is TRBV20-1, the J gene TRBJ2-4; TRBD2 is a possible D gene (7 bases). V dropped 5 bases and J dropped 1 base, with 15 bases sitting between them. Germline CDR1 DFQATT, CDR2 SNEGSKA (reference sequence). The CDR3 spans 15 residues. Written as DNA, the CDR3 is TGCAGTGCTGGGAGGGGGGGCTGGGCCAAAAACATTCAGTACTTC. Its protein is CSAGRGGWAKNIQYF.

There are many counts of this clonotype. The CDR3 nucleotides read TGTGCCAGCAGCTTTCCCAAGGGGTCTCATCGGGCCAATGAGCAGTTCTTC. This codes for CASSFPKGSHRANEQFF. The chain has TRBV7-6 and TRBJ2-1; D is possibly TRBD1 (5 bases). Looked up from germline, CDR1 is SGHVS and CDR2 is FNYEAQ. CDR3 length: 17 amino acids. The V gene lost 3 bases and the J gene lost 6 bases, with 21 bases spanning the gap.

This clonotype occurred many times. The chain employs TRBV7-9 and TRBJ2-7; D is perhaps TRBD2 (6 bases). This CDR3 spans 10 amino acids. Germline assignment: CDR1 SEHNR and CDR2 FQNEAQ (reference sequence). Between the trimmed V and J ends, which lost 8 bases and 4 bases, there was a span of 6 bases. Here the CDR3 DNA reads TGTGCCAGCGGAGGGTACGAGCAGTACTTC. It codes for CASGGYEQYF.

The chain has TRBV28 and TRBJ1-1, with a possible D match to TRBD1 (5 bases). Per the germline V gene, CDR1 is MDHEN and CDR2 is SYDVKM. The V end lost 4 bases, the J end lost 10 bases, and 19 bases lay between the germline ends. This CDR3 has 14 amino acids. The CDR3 DNA reads TGTGCCAGCAGTTCCCCTCGGCGGGGCTGGTCAGCTTTCTTT. It yields the protein CASSSPRRGWSAFF.

This chain uses TRBV18 with TRBJ1-5; possible D gene TRBD1, 6 bases. V lost 1 base and J 7 bases, leaving 11 bases between the germline ends. CDR3 size: 14 residues. Germline values: CDR1 KGHSH, CDR2 LQKENI. The CDR3 DNA reads as TGTGCCAGCTCACCACGGGGGGCTACCCAGCCCCAGCATTTT. Amino acid sequence: CASSPRGATQPQHF.

This clonotype was detected many times. V usage is TRBV7-3 and J usage is TRBJ2-6; TRBD2 matches at 7 bases. The germline gives CDR1 SGHTA, CDR2 FQGTGA. Germline trimming cut 5 bases from V and 1 base from J; bases unmatched to any gene: 2. The CDR3 spans 15 residues. The CDR3 sequence: CASSPGGSGANVLTF. The CDR3 nucleotides read TGTGCCAGCAGCCCGGGGGGATCTGGGGCCAACGTCCTGACTTTC.

This clonotype was seen many times. This chain uses TRBV5-1 with TRBJ2-5, with TRBD2 matching over 12 bases. CDR3 length: 16 residues. Germline V gene sequence: CDR1 SGHRS, CDR2 YFSETQ. The J segment lost 5 bases and the V segment lost 4 bases, leaving 9 bases of the junction unmatched. The CDR3 loop reads CASSVSTSGGGETQYF. As DNA, the CDR3 is TGCGCCAGCAGCGTCTCGACTAGCGGGGGAGGGGAGACCCAGTACTTC. Full variable domain (rest looked up from reference TRBV5-1 and TRBJ2-5): KAGVTQTPRYLIKTRGQQVTLSCSPISGHRSVSWYQQTPGQGLQFLFEYFSETQRNKGNFPGRFSGRQFSNSRSEMNVSTLELGDSALYLCASSVSTSGGGETQYFGPGTRLLVL.

The chain combines TRBV28 with TRBJ2-7, with 8 bases that match TRBD1. J gave up 1 base and V 2 bases, and 4 bases lay outside the gene matches. The CDR3 is 15 amino acids. CDR1 MDHEN and CDR2 SYDVKM come from the germline V gene. The CDR3 DNA sequence: TGTGCCAGCAGTTTAGCCGGGACAGGATCCTACGAGCAGTACTTC. Its translation: CASSLAGTGSYEQYF.

This clonotype came up many times. This chain connects TRBV11-3 to TRBJ2-2; D uncertain. Trimming shortened V by 6 bases and J by 7 bases, and 6 bases separated the two germline ends. Germline V gene lookup returns CDR1 SGHNT and CDR2 YENEEA. The CDR3 has 11 residues. Here the CDR3 reads CASRSGGELFF. The CDR3 DNA reads as TGTGCCAGCAGGTCGGGCGGGGAGCTGTTTTTT.